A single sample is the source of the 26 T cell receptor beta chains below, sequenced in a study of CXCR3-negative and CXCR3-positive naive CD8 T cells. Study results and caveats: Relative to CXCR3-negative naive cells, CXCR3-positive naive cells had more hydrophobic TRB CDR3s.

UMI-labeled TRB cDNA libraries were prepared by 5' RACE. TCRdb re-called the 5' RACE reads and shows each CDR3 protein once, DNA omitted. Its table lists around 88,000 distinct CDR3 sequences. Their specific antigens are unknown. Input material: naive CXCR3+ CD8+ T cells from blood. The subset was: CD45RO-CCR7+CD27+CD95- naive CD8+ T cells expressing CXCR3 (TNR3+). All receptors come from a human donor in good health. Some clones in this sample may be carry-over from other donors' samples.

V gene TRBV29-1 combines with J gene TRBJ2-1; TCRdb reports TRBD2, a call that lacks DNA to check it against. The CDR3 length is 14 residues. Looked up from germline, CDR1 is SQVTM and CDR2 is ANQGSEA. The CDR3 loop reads CSVDLGLNYNEQFF.

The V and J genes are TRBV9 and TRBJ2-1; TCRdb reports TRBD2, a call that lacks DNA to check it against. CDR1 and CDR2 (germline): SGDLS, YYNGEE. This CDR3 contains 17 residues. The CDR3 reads CASSFRTSGGDYNEQFF.

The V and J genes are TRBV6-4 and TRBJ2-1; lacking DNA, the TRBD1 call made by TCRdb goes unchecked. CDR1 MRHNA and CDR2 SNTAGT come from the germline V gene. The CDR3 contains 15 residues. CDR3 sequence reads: CASSDSTGGYNEQFF.

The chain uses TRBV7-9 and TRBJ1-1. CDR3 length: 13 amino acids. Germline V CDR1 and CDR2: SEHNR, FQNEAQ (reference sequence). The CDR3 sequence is CASSFQPKAEAFF.

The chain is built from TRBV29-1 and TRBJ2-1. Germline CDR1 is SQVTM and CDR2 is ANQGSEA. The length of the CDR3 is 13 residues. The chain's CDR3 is CSVGASSYNEQFF.

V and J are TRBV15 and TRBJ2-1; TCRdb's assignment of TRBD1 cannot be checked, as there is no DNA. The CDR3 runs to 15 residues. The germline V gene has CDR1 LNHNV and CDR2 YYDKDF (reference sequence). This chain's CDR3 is CATSNPGGGENEQFF.

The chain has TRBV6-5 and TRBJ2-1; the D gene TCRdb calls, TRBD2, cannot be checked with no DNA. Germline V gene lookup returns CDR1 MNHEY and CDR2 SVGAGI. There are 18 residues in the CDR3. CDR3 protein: CASSYLAGGLSSYNEQFF.

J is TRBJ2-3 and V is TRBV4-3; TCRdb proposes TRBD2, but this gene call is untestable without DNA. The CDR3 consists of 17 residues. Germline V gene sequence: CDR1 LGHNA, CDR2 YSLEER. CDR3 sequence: CASSQDVTSGVRDTQYF.

The CDR3 here is CASQRTDQETQYF. The genes are TRBV12-3 or TRBV12-4 and TRBJ2-5; TCRdb calls TRBD1, which cannot be checked without DNA. The length of the CDR3 is 13 residues.

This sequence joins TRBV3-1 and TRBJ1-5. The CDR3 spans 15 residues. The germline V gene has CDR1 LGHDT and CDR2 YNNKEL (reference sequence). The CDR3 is CASSQDGASGQPQHF.

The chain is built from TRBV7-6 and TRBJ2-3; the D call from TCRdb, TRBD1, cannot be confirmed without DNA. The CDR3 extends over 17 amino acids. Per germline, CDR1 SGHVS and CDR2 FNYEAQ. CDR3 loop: CASSHPRGQSGTDTQYF.

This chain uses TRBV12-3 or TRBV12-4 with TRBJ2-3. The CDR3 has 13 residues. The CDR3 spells CASSSGWMDTQYF.

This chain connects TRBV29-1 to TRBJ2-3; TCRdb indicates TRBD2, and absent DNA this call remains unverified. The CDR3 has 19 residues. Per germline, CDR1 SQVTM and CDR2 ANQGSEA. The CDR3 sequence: CSVRGLWDPGLGATDTQYF.

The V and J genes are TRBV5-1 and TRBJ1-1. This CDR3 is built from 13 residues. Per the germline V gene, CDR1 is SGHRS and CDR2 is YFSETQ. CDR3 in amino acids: CASSLNSNTEAFF.

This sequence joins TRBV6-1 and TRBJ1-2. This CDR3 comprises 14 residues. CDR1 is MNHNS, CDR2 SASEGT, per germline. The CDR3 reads CASSEVDTNYGYTF.

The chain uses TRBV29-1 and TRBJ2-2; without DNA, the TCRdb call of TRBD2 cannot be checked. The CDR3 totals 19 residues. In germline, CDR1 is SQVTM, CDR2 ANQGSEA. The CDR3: CSVLAGGTLVTRNTGELFF.

CDR3: CSARDEAAPRGGGTDTQYF. The chain combines TRBV20-1 with TRBJ2-3; TCRdb reports TRBD1, a call that lacks DNA to check it against. Germline CDR1 DFQATT, CDR2 SNEGSKA (reference sequence). There are 19 residues in the CDR3.

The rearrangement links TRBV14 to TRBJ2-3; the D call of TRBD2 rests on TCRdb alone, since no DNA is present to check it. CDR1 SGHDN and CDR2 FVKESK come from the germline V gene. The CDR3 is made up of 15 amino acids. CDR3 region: CASSQTSGGSDTQYF. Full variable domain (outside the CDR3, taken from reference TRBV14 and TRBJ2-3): EAGVTQFPSHSVIEKGQTVTLRCDPISGHDNLYWYRRVMGKEIKFLLHFVKESKQDESGMPNNRFLAERTGGTYSTLKVQPAELEDSGVYFCASSQTSGGSDTQYFGPGTRLTVL.

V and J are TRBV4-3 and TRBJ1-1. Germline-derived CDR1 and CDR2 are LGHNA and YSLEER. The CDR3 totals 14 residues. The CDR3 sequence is CASSLNIGNTEAFF.

Here the CDR3 reads CASGRLAGGYEQFF. V gene TRBV12-5 combines with J gene TRBJ2-1; no DNA is available, so the TRBD2 call from TCRdb remains unchecked. Looked up from germline, CDR1 is LGHNT and CDR2 is FRNRAP. The CDR3 has 14 residues.

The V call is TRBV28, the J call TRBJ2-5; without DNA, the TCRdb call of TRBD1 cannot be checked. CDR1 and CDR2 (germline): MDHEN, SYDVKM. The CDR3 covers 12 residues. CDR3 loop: CASTGGGETQYF.

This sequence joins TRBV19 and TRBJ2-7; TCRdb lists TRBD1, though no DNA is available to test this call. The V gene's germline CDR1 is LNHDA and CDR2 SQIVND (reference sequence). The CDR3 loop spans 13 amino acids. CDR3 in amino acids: CASSIQGFYEQYF. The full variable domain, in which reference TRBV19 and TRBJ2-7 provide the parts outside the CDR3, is DGGITQSPKYLFRKEGQNVTLSCEQNLNHDAMYWYRQDPGQGLRLIYYSQIVNDFQKGDIAEGYSVSREKKESFPLTVTSAQKNPTAFYLCASSIQGFYEQYFGPGTRLTVT.

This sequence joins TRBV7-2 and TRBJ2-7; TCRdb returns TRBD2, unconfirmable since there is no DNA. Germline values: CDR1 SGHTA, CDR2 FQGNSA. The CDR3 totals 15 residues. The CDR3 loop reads CASSPPDRPPYEQYF.

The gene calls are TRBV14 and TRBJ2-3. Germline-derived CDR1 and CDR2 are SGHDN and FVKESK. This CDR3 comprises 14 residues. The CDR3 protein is CASSQGLSTDTQYF.

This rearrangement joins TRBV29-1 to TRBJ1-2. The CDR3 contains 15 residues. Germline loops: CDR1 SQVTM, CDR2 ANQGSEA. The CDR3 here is CSVEDERPTNYGYTF.

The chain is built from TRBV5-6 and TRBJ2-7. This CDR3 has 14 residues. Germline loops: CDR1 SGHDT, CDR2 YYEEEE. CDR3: CASSSATSGEEQYF.